This T cell receptor beta chain was profiled in a study of T-cell memory formation after mild COVID-19 (dated by TCRdb to the early 2020s). At the level of the whole study: TCR sequence clusters from the two donors were found to be largely donor specific. Two young, previously healthy adult volunteers, one female and one male, were included in the cohort. Longitudinal TCRalpha and TCRbeta repertoire sequencing tracked T-cell clones expanding and contracting after mild COVID-19 in a couple of donors.

The sequencer was an Illumina NovaSeq 6000. TCRalpha and TCRbeta cDNA libraries were built by 5'RACE with constant-segment primers, adding sample barcodes and unique molecular identifiers. RNA was extracted from every sample with Trizol reagent. Amplification of the libraries took two PCR steps, and the second step added a second sample barcode plus Illumina TruSeq adapters. Libraries were sequenced on an Illumina NovaSeq with 2 x 150 bp paired-end reads. Regarding the original processing steps: Demultiplexing of reads and collapsing into UMI-guided consensus sequences were performed with migec v1.2.7. Using mixcr v2.1.11, UMI consensuses were aligned to TRA and TRB V and J templates and then assembled into clonotypes. A clonotype was counted as expanded or contracted only if both edgeR and NoisET called the change significant, with noise models trained on biological replicates. edgeR calls used a false discovery rate-adjusted p below 0.01 and a log2 fold-change threshold of 1. As an exploratory analysis of dynamics, PCA with hierarchical clustering was applied to max-normalized trajectories of the 1000 most abundant clonotypes. Each responding clone was given a CD4 or CD8 phenotype based on the CD4+ and CD8+ repertoires, which had been sequenced separately. The public reads were quality trimmed at Q25 with fastp and then assembled into clones with MiXCR by TCRdb, keeping productive beta chains. Each record represents a unique CDR3 protein, reported with the most common genes and DNA among its rows. For this entry, the V and J calls and clone size follow TCRdb and not the study's own pipeline. This sample is represented by approximately 350,000 distinct CDR3 sequences; approximately 12% of them were singletons. Of the sample, around a fifth falls within the top ten clones.

The V end loses 2 bases and the J end loses 9 bases, and a stretch of 9 bases separates them. According to the germline V gene, CDR1 reads MNHEY and CDR2 reads SVGEGT. Measured from the cysteine to the phenylalanine, the CDR3 is 12 residues long. This entry keeps only the CDR3 DNA: 36 bases, framed from base 1. Ficoll-Paque density gradient centrifugation was the method used to isolate PBMCs. Points the paper makes about the study in general: Contracting CD4+ clones turned up mainly in the CM and EM memory subsets, whereas EMRA was where CD8+ clones were enriched. Clones that contracted from day 15 to 85 showed balanced CD4/CD8 phenotypes, whereas a second wave of clones that expanded from day 15 to 37 leaned towards CD4+. Some responding clones were found in pre-infection memory, which suggests that pre-existing cross-reactive memory T cells took part in the SARS-CoV-2 response. The second-wave clones that peaked on day 37 were not confirmed to be SARS-CoV-2 specific. Only a couple of mild cases were covered by the study, and larger cohorts that include severe cases with pre-infection samples were considered necessary.

This clonotype was detected a few times. This receptor's antigen is unknown. Per-base quality was not reported, and no clone a single base away is much larger than it. The chain employs TRBV6-2 or TRBV6-3 and TRBJ2-3; the D gene assignment is ambiguous. This receptor was identified in a man between 18 and 35 years old who had mild COVID-19 (a few samples of this study predate the infection). The sample titles of this study are shuffled in the database, so cell type and time point are left out; the donor was told from shared clones. The source material was PBMCs or a T cell subset sorted from them (not recorded which). The sequenced DNA: TGTGCCAGCAGTTACCTCAAAAGAACGCAGTATTTT. Its protein is CASSYLKRTQYF.